This T cell receptor beta chain stems from a study of beta chain features in type 1 diabetes. Findings of the study overall: High TCR expression in some cells could lead to their over-representation in cDNA sequencing. Short templates might get an advantage during PCR, and this would be equal in patients and controls. Shortening of TCRB CDR3s, moderate but significant, appeared in all four CD4+ subsets of Type 1 diabetes patients.

CD4+ cells of the naive, central memory, regulatory and stem cell-like memory types were sorted via CD45RO/CCR7/CD25/CD127/CD95/CD27. This clone showed up many times. The antigen remains undetermined. V lost 3 bases to trimming and J lost 9 bases; unmatched junction nucleotides: 9. Germline V lookup: CDR1 MGHDK, CDR2 SYGVNS. CDR3 size: 16 residues. Expressed TCRB transcripts were sequenced because the isolated RNA had all been reverse transcribed beforehand. The data were produced by immunoSEQ multiplex PCR, yet TCRdb's version contains in-frame clones alone and is incomplete. The sample lists more than 300,000 clones, roughly 8.8% seen once, with 0.95% to 1.1% in the top ten.

This receptor was obtained from a man aged 30 to 45 with type 1 diabetes. The chain has TRBV25-1 and TRBJ2-1; the match to TRBD1 covers 12 bases. The sequenced sample was central memory CD4+ T cells from blood. CDR3 region: CASSDGAGTGGFEQFF. CDR3 nucleotide sequence: TGTGCCAGCAGTGATGGGGCCGGGACAGGGGGCTTTGAGCAGTTCTTC. The complete variable domain, with remaining parts taken from reference TRBV25-1 and TRBJ2-1, reads EADIYQTPRYLVIGTGKKITLECSQTMGHDKMYWYQQDPGMELHLIHYSYGVNSTEKGDLSSESTVSRIRTEHFPLTLESARPSHTSQYLCASSDGAGTGGFEQFFGPGTRLTVL.